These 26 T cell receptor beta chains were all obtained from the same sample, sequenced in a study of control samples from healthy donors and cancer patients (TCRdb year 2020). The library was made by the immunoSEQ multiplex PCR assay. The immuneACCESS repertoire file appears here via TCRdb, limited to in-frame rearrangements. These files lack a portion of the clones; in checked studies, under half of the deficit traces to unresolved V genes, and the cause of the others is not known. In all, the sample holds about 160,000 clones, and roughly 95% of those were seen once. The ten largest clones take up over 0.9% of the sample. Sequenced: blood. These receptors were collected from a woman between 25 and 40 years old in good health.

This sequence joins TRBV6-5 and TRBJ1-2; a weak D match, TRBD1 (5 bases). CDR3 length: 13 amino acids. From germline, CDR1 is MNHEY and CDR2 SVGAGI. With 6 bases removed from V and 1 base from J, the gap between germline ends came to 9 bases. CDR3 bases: TGTGCCAGCAGACTAGACAGTAACTATGGCTACACCTTC. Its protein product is CASRLDSNYGYTF.

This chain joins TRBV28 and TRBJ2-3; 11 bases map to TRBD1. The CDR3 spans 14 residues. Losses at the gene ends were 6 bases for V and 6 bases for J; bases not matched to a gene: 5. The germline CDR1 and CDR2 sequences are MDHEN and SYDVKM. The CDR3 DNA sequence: TGTGCCAGCAGGGGGACAGGGGGGCCGGATACGCAGTATTTT. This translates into CASRGTGGPDTQYF.

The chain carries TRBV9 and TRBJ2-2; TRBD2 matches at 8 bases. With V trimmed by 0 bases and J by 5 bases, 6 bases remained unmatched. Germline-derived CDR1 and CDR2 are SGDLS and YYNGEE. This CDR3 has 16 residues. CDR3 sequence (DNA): TGTGCCAGCAGCGTAGGACTAGCGTACATTACCGGGGAGCTGTTTTTT. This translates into CASSVGLAYITGELFF.

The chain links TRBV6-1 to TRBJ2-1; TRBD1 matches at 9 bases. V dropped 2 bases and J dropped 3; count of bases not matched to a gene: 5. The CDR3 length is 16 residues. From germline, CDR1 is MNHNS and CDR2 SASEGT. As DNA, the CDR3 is TGTGCCAGCAGTGAATTCGGGACAGGGTTCTACAATGAGCAGTTCTTC. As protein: CASSEFGTGFYNEQFF.

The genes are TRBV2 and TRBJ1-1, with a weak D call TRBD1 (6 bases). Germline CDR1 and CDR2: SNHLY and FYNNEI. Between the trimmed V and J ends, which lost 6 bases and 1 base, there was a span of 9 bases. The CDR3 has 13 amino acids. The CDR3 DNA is TGTGCCAGCAGGGACAGACAGAACACTGAAGCTTTCTTT. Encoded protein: CASRDRQNTEAFF.

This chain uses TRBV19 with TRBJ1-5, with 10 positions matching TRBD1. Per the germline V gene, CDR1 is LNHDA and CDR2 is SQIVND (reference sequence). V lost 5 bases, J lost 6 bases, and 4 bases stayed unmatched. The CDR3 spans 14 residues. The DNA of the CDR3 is TGTGCCAGTAGTCCCCGACAGGGGGCTCAGCCCCAGCATTTT. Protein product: CASSPRQGAQPQHF.

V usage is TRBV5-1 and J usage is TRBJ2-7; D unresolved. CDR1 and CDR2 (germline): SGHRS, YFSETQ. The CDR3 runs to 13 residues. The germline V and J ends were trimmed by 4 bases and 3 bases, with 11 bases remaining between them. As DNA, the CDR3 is TGCGCCAGCAGCCCCGACAATAACTACGAGCAGTACTTC. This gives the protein CASSPDNNYEQYF.

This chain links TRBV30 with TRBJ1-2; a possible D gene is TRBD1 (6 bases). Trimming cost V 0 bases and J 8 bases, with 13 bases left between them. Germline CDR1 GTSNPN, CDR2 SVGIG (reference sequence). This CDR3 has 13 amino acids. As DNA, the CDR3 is TGTGCCTGGAGTGTCCCCGGGACACGCGGCTACACCTTC. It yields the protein CAWSVPGTRGYTF.

The CDR3 region is CASSRTSMNTEAFF. DNA of the CDR3: TGTGCCAGCAGCCGGACCTCAATGAACACTGAAGCTTTCTTT. V is TRBV5-4 and J is TRBJ1-1; D call uncertain. Germline CDR1 SGHNT, CDR2 YYREEE (reference sequence). This CDR3 is built from 14 residues. V shed 4 bases and J shed 0 bases, with 10 bases lying between them. The entire variable domain, with the rest obtained from reference TRBV5-4 and TRBJ1-1, is as follows: ETGVTQSPTHLIKTRGQQVTLRCSSQSGHNTVSWYQQALGQGPQFIFQYYREEENGRGNFPPRFSGLQFPNYSSELNVNALELDDSALYLCASSRTSMNTEAFFGQGTRLTVV.

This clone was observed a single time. DNA for the CDR3: TGTGCCAGCAGTGAAGGCCGGTTGAACACTGAAGCTTTCTTT. It codes for CASSEGRLNTEAFF. This chain joins TRBV2 and TRBJ1-1; D is ambiguous. This CDR3 is 14 amino acids long. CDR1 SNHLY and CDR2 FYNNEI come from the germline V gene. V lost 1 base and J lost 0, with 6 bases in between.

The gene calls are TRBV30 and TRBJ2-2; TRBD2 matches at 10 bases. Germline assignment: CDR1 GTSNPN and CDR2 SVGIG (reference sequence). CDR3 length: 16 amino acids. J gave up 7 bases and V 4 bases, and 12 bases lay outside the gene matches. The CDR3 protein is CAWTREAGGPLGELFF. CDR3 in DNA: TGTGCCTGGACCCGCGAAGCGGGAGGGCCTCTCGGGGAGCTGTTTTTT.

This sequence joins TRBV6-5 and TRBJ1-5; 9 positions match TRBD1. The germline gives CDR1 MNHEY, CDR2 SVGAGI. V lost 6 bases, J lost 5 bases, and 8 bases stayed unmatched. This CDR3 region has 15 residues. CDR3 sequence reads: CASSPTGGYDQPQHF. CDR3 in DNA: TGTGCCAGCAGCCCGACAGGGGGGTACGATCAGCCCCAGCATTTT.

The chain's CDR3 is CASSPDRSSYNEQFF. The DNA of the CDR3 is TGTGCCAGTAGTCCCGACAGGAGCTCCTACAATGAGCAGTTCTTC. The chain employs TRBV19 and TRBJ2-1; perhaps TRBD1 as D (6 bases). Trimming left V 5 bases short and J 0 bases short, with 11 bases between. Germline V gives CDR1 LNHDA, CDR2 SQIVND (reference sequence). This CDR3 contains 15 residues.

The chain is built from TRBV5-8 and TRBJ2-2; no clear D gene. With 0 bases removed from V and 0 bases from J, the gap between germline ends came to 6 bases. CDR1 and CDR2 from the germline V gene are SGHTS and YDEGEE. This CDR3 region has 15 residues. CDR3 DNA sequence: TGTGCCAGCAGCTTGGACAGCGCGAACACCGGGGAGCTGTTTTTT. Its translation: CASSLDSANTGELFF.

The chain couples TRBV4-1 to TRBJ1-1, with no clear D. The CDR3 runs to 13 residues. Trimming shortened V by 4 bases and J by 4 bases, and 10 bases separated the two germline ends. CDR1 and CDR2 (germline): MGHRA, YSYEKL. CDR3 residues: CASSRGSSTEAFF. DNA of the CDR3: TGCGCCAGCAGCCGAGGGTCGTCCACTGAAGCTTTCTTT.

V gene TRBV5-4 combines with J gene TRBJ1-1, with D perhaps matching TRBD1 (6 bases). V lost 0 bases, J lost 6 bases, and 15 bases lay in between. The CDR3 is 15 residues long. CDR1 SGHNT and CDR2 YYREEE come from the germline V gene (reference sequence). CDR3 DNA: TGTGCCAGCAGCTTGGGTGGCAGGGGTAACGCTGAAGCTTTCTTT. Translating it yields CASSLGGRGNAEAFF.

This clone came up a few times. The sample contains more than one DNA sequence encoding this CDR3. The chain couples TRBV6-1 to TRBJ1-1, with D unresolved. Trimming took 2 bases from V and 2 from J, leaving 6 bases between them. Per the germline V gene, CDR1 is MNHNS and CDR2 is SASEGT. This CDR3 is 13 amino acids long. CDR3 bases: TGTGCCAGCAGTGAAACTGATAACACTGAAGCTTTCTTT. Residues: CASSETDNTEAFF.

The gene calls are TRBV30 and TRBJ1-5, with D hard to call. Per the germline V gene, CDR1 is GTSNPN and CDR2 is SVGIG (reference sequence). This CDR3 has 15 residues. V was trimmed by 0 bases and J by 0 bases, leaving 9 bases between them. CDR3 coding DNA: TGTGCCTGGAGTGTAGGCGCAAATAGCAATCAGCCCCAGCATTTT. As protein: CAWSVGANSNQPQHF.

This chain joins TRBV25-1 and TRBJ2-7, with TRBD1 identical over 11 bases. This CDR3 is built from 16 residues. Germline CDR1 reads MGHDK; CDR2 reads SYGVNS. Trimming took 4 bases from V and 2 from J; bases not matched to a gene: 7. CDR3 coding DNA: TGTGCCAGCAGTGGTGCCGGGACAGGGGGAGCCTACGAGCAGTACTTC. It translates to CASSGAGTGGAYEQYF.

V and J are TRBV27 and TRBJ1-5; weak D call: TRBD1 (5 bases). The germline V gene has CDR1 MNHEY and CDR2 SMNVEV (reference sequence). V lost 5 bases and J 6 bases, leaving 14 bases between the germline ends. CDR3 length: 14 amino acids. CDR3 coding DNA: TGTGCCAGCAGTCCATTGGGGGAGGGTCAGCCCCAGCATTTT. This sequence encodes CASSPLGEGQPQHF.

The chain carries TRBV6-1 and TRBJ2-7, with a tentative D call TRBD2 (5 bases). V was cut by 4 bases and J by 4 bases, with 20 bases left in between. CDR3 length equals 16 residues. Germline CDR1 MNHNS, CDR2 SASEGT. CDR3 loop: CASSGVDWRAGYEQYF. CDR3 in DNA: TGTGCCAGCAGTGGAGTTGATTGGCGGGCTGGATACGAGCAGTACTTC.

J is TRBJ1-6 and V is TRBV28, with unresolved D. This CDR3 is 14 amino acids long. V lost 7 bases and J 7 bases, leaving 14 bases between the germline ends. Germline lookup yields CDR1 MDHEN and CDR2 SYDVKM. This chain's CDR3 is CASTGIPTNSPLHF. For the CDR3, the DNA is TGTGCCAGCACTGGAATCCCCACAAATTCACCCCTCCACTTT.

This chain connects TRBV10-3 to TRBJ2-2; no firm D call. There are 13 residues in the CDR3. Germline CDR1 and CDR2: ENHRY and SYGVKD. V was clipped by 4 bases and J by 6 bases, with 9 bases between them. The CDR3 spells CAISAKGPGELFF. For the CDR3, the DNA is TGTGCCATCAGTGCAAAGGGCCCCGGGGAGCTGTTTTTT.

DNA for the CDR3: TGTGCCAGCAGTGAAACGATGGACAGAGCTTTCTTT. Protein sequence: CASSETMDRAFF. This sequence joins TRBV6-1 and TRBJ1-1, with a possible D match to TRBD1 (6 bases). Germline-derived CDR1 and CDR2 are MNHNS and SASEGT. V dropped 2 bases and J dropped 10 bases, with 11 bases sitting between them. This CDR3 is 12 amino acids long.

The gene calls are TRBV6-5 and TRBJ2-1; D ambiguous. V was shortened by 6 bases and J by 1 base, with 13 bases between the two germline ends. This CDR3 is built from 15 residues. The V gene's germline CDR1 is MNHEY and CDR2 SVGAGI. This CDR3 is CASRVGLSSYNEQFF. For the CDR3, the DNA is TGTGCCAGCAGGGTTGGATTATCGTCCTACAATGAGCAGTTCTTC.

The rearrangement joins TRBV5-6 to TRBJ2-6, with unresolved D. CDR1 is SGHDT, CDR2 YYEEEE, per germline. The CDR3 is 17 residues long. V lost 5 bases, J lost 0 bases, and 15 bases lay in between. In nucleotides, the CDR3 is TGTGCCAGCAGTGGAACGGACGGAAGCTCTGGGGCCAACGTCCTGACTTTC. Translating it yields CASSGTDGSSGANVLTF.